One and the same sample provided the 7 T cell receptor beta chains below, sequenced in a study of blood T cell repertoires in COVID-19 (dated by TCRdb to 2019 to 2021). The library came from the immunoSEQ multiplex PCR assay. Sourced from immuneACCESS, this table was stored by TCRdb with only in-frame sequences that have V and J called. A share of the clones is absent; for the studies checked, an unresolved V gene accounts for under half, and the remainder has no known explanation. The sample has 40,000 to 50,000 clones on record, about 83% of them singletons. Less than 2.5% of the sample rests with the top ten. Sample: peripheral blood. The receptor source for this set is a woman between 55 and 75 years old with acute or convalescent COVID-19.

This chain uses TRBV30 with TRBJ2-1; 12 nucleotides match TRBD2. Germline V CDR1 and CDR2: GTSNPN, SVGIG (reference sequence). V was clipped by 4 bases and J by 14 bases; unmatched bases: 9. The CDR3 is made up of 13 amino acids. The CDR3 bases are TGTGCCTGGACGGGACTAGCGGGCTACCCGAAGTTCTTC. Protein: CAWTGLAGYPKFF.

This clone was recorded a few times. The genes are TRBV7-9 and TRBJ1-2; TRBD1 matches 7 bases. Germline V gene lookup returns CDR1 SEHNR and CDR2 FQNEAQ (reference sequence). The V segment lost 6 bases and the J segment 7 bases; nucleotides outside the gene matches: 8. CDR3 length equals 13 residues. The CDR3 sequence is CASRKGQGVGYTF. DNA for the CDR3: TGTGCCAGCAGAAAAGGGCAGGGGGTTGGCTACACCTTC.

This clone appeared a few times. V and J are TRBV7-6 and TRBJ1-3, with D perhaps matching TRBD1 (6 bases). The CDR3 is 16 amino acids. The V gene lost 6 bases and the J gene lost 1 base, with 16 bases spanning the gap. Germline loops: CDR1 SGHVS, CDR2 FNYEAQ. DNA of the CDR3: TGTGCCAGCAGATCAGGGGTTGGAATGTCTGGAAACACCATATATTTT. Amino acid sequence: CASRSGVGMSGNTIYF.

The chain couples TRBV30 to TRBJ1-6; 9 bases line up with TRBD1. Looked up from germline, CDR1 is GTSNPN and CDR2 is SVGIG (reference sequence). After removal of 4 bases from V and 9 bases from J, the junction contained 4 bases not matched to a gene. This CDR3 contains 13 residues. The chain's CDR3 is CAWMRDRVSPLHF. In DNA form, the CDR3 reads TGTGCCTGGATGCGGGACAGGGTTTCACCCCTCCACTTT.

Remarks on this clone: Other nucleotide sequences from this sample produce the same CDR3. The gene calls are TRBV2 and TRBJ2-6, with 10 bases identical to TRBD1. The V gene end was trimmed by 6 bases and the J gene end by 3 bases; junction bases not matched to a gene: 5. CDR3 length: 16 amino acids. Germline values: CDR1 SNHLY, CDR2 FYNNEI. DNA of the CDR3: TGTGCCAGCAGGGCCGGGACAGGGGTTGGGGCCAACGTCCTGACTTTC. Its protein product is CASRAGTGVGANVLTF.

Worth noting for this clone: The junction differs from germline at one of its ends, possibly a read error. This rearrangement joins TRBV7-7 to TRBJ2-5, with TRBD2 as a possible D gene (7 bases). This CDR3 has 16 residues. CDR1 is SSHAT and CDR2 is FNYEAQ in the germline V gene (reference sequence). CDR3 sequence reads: CASSLSGGAGQETQYF. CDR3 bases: TGTGCTAGCAGCTTAAGTGGGGGGGCCGGCCAAGAGACCCAGTACTTC.

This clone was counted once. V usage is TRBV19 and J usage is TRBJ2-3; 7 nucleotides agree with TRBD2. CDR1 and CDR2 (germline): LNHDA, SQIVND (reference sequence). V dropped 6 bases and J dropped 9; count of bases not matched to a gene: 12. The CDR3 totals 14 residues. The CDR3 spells CASSPRAPRGTQYF. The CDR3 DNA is TGTGCCAGTAGCCCCCGGGCCCCGCGGGGGACGCAGTATTTT. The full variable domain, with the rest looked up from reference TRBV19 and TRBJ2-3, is DGGITQSPKYLFRKEGQNVTLSCEQNLNHDAMYWYRQDPGQGLRLIYYSQIVNDFQKGDIAEGYSVSREKKESFPLTVTSAQKNPTAFYLCASSPRAPRGTQYFGPGTRLTVL.